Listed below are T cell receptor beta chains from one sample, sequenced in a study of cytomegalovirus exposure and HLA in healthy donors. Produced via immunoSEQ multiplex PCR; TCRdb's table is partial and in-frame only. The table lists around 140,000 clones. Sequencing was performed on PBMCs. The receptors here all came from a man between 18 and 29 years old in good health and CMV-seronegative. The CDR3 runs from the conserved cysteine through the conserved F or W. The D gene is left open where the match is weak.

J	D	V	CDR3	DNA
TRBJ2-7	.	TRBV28	CASSGGTYEQYF	TGTGCCAGCAGTGGCGGAACCTACGAGCAGTACTTC
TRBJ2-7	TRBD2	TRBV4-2	CASSEAGAYEQYF	TGTGCCAGCAGCGAAGCGGGAGCCTACGAGCAGTACTTC
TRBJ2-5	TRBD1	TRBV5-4	CASSSTGGGLIQETQYF	TGTGCCAGCAGCTCTACAGGGGGCGGACTTATTCAAGAGACCCAGTACTTC
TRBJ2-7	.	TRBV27	CASSSGVPNEQYF	TGTGCCAGCTCCTCCGGGGTTCCCAACGAGCAGTACTTC
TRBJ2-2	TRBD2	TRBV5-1	CASSLDASGAGELFF	TGCGCCAGCAGCTTGGATGCTAGCGGTGCCGGGGAGCTGTTTTTT
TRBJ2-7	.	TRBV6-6	CASSSYRTNEQYF	TGTGCCAGCAGTTCGTACAGGACCAACGAGCAGTACTTC
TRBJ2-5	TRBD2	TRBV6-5	CASSPSSGRGETQYF	TGTGCCAGCAGTCCCTCTAGCGGGAGAGGAGAGACCCAGTACTTC
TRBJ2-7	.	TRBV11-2	CASSLQARANEQYF	TGTGCCAGCAGCTTACAGGCCAGGGCCAACGAGCAGTACTTC
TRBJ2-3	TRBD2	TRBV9	CASTPDSGSPDTQYF	TGTGCCAGCACCCCAGATAGCGGGAGCCCAGATACGCAGTATTTT
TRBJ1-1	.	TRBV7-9	CASSLALNTEAFF	TGTGCCAGCAGCTTAGCCTTGAACACTGAAGCTTTCTTT
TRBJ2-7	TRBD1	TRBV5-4	CASSMGQGGYEQYF	TGTGCCAGCAGCATGGGACAGGGGGGGTACGAGCAGTACTTC
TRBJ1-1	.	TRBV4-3	CASSQAAGPTEAFF	TGCGCCAGCAGCCAAGCTGCAGGGCCCACTGAAGCTTTCTTT
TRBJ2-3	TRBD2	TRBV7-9	CASSLGGWTSGKEGDTQYF	TGTGCCAGCAGCTTAGGGGGTTGGACTAGCGGGAAGGAGGGAGATACGCAGTATTTT
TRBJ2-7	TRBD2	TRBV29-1	CSVGGGTASSEQYF	TGCAGCGTTGGGGGGGGTACGGCGAGTTCCGAGCAGTACTTC
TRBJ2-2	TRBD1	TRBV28	CASRDRGRSTGELFF	TGTGCCAGCCGAGACAGGGGGCGATCCACCGGGGAGCTGTTTTTT
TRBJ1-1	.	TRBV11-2	CASSLEVGGRTEAFF	TGTGCCAGCAGCTTAGAGGTGGGAGGGAGGACTGAAGCTTTCTTT
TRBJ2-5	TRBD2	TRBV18	CASSPPGGFISQETQYF	TGTGCCAGCTCACCACCGGGAGGGTTCATTAGTCAAGAGACCCAGTACTTC
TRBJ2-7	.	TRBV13	CASSVPGQTYEQYF	TGTGCCAGCAGCGTGCCGGGACAAACCTACGAGCAGTACTTC
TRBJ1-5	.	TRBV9	CASSGGGVGQPQHF	TGTGCCAGCAGCGGGGGGGGTGTTGGTCAGCCCCAGCATTTT
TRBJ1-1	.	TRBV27	CATSRDTVNTEAFF	TGTGCCACCTCACGGGACACGGTGAACACTGAAGCTTTCTTT
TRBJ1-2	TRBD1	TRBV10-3	CALLDPGQGSGYGYTF	TGTGCCCTTCTGGACCCGGGACAGGGGTCGGGCTATGGCTACACCTTC
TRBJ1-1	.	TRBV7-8	CASSSSARDTEAFF	TGTGCCAGCAGCTCGAGTGCGCGGGACACTGAAGCTTTCTTT
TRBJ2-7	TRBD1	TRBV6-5	CASRAGQGHEQYF	TGTGCCAGCAGAGCGGGACAGGGCCACGAGCAGTACTTC
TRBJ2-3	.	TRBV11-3	CASSLNGPLTDTQYF	TGTGCCAGCAGCTTAAATGGGCCACTCACAGATACGCAGTATTTT
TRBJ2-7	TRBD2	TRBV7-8	CASSPREGLTYEQYF	TGTGCCAGCAGCCCCCGGGAGGGCCTTACCTACGAGCAGTACTTC
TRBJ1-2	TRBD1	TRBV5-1	CASSVGQGTYGYTF	TGCGCCAGCAGCGTGGGACAGGGGACTTATGGCTACACCTTC
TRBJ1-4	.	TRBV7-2	CASSPSLGEANEKLFF	TGTGCCAGCAGCCCAAGCCTGGGGGAGGCTAATGAAAAACTGTTTTTT
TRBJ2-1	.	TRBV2	CASSSPPTNNEQFF	TGTGCCAGCAGTAGCCCCCCCACTAACAATGAGCAGTTCTTC
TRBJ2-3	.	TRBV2	CASSEALSVSSTDTQYF	TGTGCCAGCAGTGAAGCCCTTAGCGTCTCTAGCACAGATACGCAGTATTTT
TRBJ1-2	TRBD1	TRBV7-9	CASSNRGREGGYTF	TGTGCCAGCAGCAACAGGGGGCGCGAGGGTGGCTACACCTTC
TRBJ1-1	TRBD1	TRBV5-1	CASSVGQVSLLSEAFF	TGCGCCAGCAGCGTGGGACAGGTCTCTTTGCTCTCTGAAGCTTTCTTT
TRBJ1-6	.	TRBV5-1	CASRAGQPNSPLHF	TGCGCCAGCAGAGCCGGACAGCCTAATTCACCCCTCCACTTT
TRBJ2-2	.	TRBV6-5	CASSPGLYNTGELFF	TGTGCCAGCAGCCCCGGACTCTACAACACCGGGGAGCTGTTTTTT
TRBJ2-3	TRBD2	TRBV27	CASNPTSGVSDTQYF	TGTGCCAGCAATCCGACTAGCGGAGTTTCAGATACGCAGTATTTT
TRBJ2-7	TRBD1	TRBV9	CASSMGTGSYEQYF	TGTGCCAGCAGCATGGGGACAGGGTCCTACGAGCAGTACTTC
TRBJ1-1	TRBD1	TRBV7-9	CASSLDRGQFEAFF	TGTGCCAGCAGCTTAGACAGGGGGCAGTTTGAAGCTTTCTTT
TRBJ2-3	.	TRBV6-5	CASSYDGHTDTQYF	TGTGCCAGCAGTTACGATGGACACACAGATACGCAGTATTTT
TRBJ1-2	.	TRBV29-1	CSVEGRFYGYTF	TGCAGCGTTGAAGGCAGGTTCTATGGCTACACCTTC
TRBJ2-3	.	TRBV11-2	CASSLGSGVVTDTQYF	TGTGCCAGCAGCTTAGGATCGGGGGTAGTCACAGATACGCAGTATTTT
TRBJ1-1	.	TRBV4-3	CASSQSLMNTEAFF	TGCGCCAGCAGCCAAAGCCTCATGAACACTGAAGCTTTCTTT
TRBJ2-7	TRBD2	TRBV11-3	CASSLEVAGGKTYEQYF	TGTGCCAGCAGCTTAGAGGTGGCGGGAGGCAAAACCTACGAGCAGTACTTC
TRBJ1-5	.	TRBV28	CASSFERGSGQPQHF	TGTGCCAGCAGTTTTGAACGGGGATCCGGACAGCCCCAGCATTTT